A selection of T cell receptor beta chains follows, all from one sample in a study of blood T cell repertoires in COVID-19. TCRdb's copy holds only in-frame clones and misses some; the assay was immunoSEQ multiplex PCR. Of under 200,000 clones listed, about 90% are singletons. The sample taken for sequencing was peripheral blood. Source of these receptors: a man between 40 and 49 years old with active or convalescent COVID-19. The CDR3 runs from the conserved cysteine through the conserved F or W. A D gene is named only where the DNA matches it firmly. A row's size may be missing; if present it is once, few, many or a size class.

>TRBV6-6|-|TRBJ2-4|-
TGTGCCAGCAGACAGGGACACGCGGGGGCGGTCATTCAGTACTTC
CASRQGHAGAVIQYF
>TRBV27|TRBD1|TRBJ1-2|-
TGTGCCAGCAGTTCCCAGATGACAGGGCTGAACTATGGCTACACCTTC
CASSSQMTGLNYGYTF
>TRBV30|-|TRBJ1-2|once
TGTGCCTGGGGACGCGGGGGAGGCGGTGGCTACACCTTC
CAWGRGGGGGYTF
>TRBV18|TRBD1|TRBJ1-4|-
TGTGCCAGCTCACCAATTCAGGGGGAATTCCAAGCAACTAATGAAAAACTGTTTTTT
CASSPIQGEFQATNEKLFF
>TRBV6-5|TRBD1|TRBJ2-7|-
TGTGCCAGCAGGTCCGGGACAGGGGCCGTGTACTTC
CASRSGTGAVYF
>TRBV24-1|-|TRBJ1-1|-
TGTGCCACCTCAGAGGCAGGGGTTACTGAAGCTTTCTTT
CATSEAGVTEAFF
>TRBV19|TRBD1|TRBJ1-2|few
TGTGCCAGTTCACCCATCCGGGACAGCCTCAACTATGGCTACACCTTC
CASSPIRDSLNYGYTF
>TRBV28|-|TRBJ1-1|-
TGTGCCAGCAGTTCCCCCCACCAGAGGACTGAAGCTTTCTTT
CASSSPHQRTEAFF
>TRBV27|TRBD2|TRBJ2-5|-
TGTGCCAGCAGTTCCCTAGCGGGGGGGCGAGGAGAGACCCAGTACTTC
CASSSLAGGRGETQYF
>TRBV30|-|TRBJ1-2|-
TGTGCCTGGAGTACCCGACAGTCTGCTCTATATGGCTACACCTTC
CAWSTRQSALYGYTF
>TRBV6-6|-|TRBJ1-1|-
TGTGCCAGCAGTTACTTACAGATGAACACTGAAGCTTTCTTT
CASSYLQMNTEAFF
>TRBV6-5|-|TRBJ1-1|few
TGTGCCAGCAGTCGAGCGGGGATCAACACTGAAGCTTTCTTT
CASSRAGINTEAFF
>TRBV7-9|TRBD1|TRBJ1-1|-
TGTGCCAGCAGCGGATATGGGGGACAGGGAAGCACTGAAGCTTTCTTT
CASSGYGGQGSTEAFF
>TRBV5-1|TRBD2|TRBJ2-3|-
TGCGCCAGCAGCTTGGGCCCTGGACTAGCGACAGATACGCAGTATTTT
CASSLGPGLATDTQYF
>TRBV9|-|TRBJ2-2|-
TGTGCCAGCAGCGCCAGGGGGGCCGACACCGGGGAGCTGTTTTTT
CASSARGADTGELFF
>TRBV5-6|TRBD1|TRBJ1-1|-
TGTGCCAGCAGCTTTAGGACAGGAAACACTGAAGCTTTCTTT
CASSFRTGNTEAFF
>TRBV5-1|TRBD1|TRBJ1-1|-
TGCGCCAGCAGCTTTTTGACAGGGACAATGAACACTGAAGCTTTCTTT
CASSFLTGTMNTEAFF
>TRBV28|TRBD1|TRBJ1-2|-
TGTGCCAGCAGTGACAGGGGCTATGGCTACACCTTC
CASSDRGYGYTF
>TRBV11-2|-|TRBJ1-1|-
TGTGCCAGCAGCTTAGGGGTACAGGGTACAGCTTTCTTT
CASSLGVQGTAFF
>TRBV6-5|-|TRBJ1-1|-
TGTGCCAGCAGCAGCGGACAGTCCATGAACACTGAAGCTTTCTTT
CASSSGQSMNTEAFF
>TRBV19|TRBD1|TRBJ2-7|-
TGTGCCAGTAGTATCGTCCGGGACAGAGCCTACGAGCAGTACTTC
CASSIVRDRAYEQYF